Following are 28 T cell receptor beta chains from one sample sequenced in a study of CD8+ T cells in alopecia areata. cDNA serving as the sequencing template came from extracted, reverse transcribed RNA. Profiled with immunoSEQ multiplex PCR; TCRdb holds only in-frame clones, not every one. This sample has around 140,000 clones, with around half found just once. Sample treatment: oral pan-JAK inhibitor, 5-10 mg twice daily. The sequenced sample was CD8+ T cells sorted from blood, obtained at week 4, from a patient treated with tofacitinib. These receptors were collected from a human donor with alopecia areata.

The table lists this clone with a few counts. The genes are TRBV6-5 and TRBJ2-2, with a tentative D call TRBD2 (6 bases). V lost 5 bases, J lost 6 bases, and 16 bases lay in between. The CDR3 is made up of 15 amino acids. Germline loops: CDR1 MNHEY, CDR2 SVGAGI. The CDR3 DNA sequence: TGTGCCAGCAGTCCCTCCGGGGGAGAGGCCGGGGAGCTGTTTTTT. It is translated as CASSPSGGEAGELFF.

This clone was found a few times. V usage is TRBV5-6 and J usage is TRBJ2-2, with TRBD2 matching over 8 bases. CDR3 length equals 15 residues. The germline V gene encodes CDR1 SGHDT and CDR2 YYEEEE. The V and J ends lost 3 bases and 6 bases, in that order; junction bases with no gene match: 7. CDR3 coding DNA: TGTGCCAGCAGCTCGACTAGCGAAGAGCCCGGGGAGCTGTTTTTT. The encoded protein is CASSSTSEEPGELFF.

This clone was recorded a few times. V and J are TRBV29-1 and TRBJ2-1, with D possibly being TRBD1 (6 bases). The CDR3 has 15 residues. Trimming left V 0 bases short and J 0 bases short, with 9 bases between. Looked up from germline, CDR1 is SQVTM and CDR2 is ANQGSEA. Written as DNA, the CDR3 is TGCAGCGTTGAAGACCAGGGGAGCTCCTACAATGAGCAGTTCTTC. This translates into CSVEDQGSSYNEQFF.

This chain links TRBV9 with TRBJ2-3; 7 positions agree with TRBD2. Unmatched junction bases numbered 8, after V lost 3 bases and J lost 4 bases. Per the germline V gene, CDR1 is SGDLS and CDR2 is YYNGEE. The CDR3 length is 15 residues. CDR3 protein: CASSATGLPADTQYF. The CDR3, as DNA: TGTGCCAGCAGCGCGACGGGACTACCGGCAGATACGCAGTATTTT. Based on the CDR3 plus reference TRBV9 and TRBJ2-3, the full variable domain is DSGVTQTPKHLITATGQRVTLRCSPRSGDLSVYWYQQSLDQGLQFLIQYYNGEERAKGNILERFSAQQFPDLHSELNLSSLELGDSALYFCASSATGLPADTQYFGPGTRLTVL.

The V gene is TRBV30, the J gene TRBJ1-6; D gene ambiguous. This CDR3 region has 13 residues. The ends were cut back, 2 bases at V and 10 bases at J, with 12 bases in the middle. Germline V CDR1 and CDR2: GTSNPN, SVGIG (reference sequence). The CDR3 sequence: CAWSLVGGSPLHF. The CDR3 nucleotides are TGTGCCTGGAGTCTGGTCGGAGGGTCACCCCTCCACTTT. Combining the CDR3 with reference TRBV30 and TRBJ1-6 gives the whole variable domain SQTIHQWPATLVQPVGSPLSLECTVEGTSNPNLYWYRQAAGRGLQLLFYSVGIGQISSEVPQNLSASRPQDRQFILSSKKLLLSDSGFYLCAWSLVGGSPLHFGNGTRLTVT.

The chain is built from TRBV9 and TRBJ2-2; 7 nucleotides align to TRBD2. The germline V gene encodes CDR1 SGDLS and CDR2 YYNGEE. Trimming at V came to 4 bases and at J to 4 bases, leaving 4 bases not matched to a gene. CDR3 length: 14 amino acids. The CDR3 reads CASSTTGGTGELFF. DNA of the CDR3: TGTGCCAGCAGCACCACGGGGGGCACCGGGGAGCTGTTTTTT.

The chain carries TRBV19 and TRBJ1-6, with unresolved D. V was cut by 5 bases and J by 8 bases, with 16 bases left in between. There are 15 residues in the CDR3. CDR1 is LNHDA and CDR2 is SQIVND in the germline V gene (reference sequence). This chain's CDR3 is CASSALLTVDSPLHF. The DNA of the CDR3 is TGTGCCAGTAGTGCCTTACTAACCGTCGATTCACCCCTCCACTTT.

This clone was seen once. The chain couples TRBV6-9 to TRBJ1-3; TRBD1 matches 11 bases. In germline, CDR1 is MNHGY, CDR2 SVAAGI. This CDR3 region has 13 residues. Unmatched junction bases numbered 3, after V lost 11 bases and J lost 3 bases. CDR3 loop: CALGTGGGNTIYF. In DNA form, the CDR3 reads TGTGCCCTCGGGACAGGGGGTGGAAACACCATATATTTT.

This clone has at least ten counts. The chain is built from TRBV7-3 and TRBJ1-1; weak D call: TRBD1 (5 bases). The CDR3 is 14 amino acids. V lost 3 bases to trimming and J lost 5 bases, with 13 bases between them. Germline V gives CDR1 SGHTA, CDR2 FQGTGA. The CDR3 DNA reads TGTGCCAGCAGCTTCCTCCGGAGGGGAACTGAAGCTTTCTTT. Residues: CASSFLRRGTEAFF.

The chain joins TRBV5-6 to TRBJ1-1; D possibly corresponds to TRBD1 (5 bases). The CDR3 runs to 13 residues. Trimming took off 4 bases at V and 4 bases at J, with 11 bases between the two ends. Germline V gene data show CDR1 as SGHDT and CDR2 as YYEEEE. In DNA, the CDR3 is TGTGCCAGCAGCGGGGGGGAATCCACTGAAGCTTTCTTT. It is translated as CASSGGESTEAFF.

The V and J genes are TRBV27 and TRBJ2-7; 10 bases line up with TRBD1. The length of the CDR3 is 17 residues. The trim removed 0 bases at V and 3 bases at J, leaving 8 bases unmatched. Germline V gene sequence: CDR1 MNHEY, CDR2 SMNVEV (reference sequence). The CDR3 spells CASSLSLGDRGFYEQYF. The CDR3 coding sequence is TGTGCCAGCAGTTTATCGCTAGGGGACAGGGGTTTCTACGAGCAGTACTTC.

The rearrangement uses TRBV29-1 and TRBJ2-7, with 10 bases lining up with TRBD1. Germline values: CDR1 SQVTM, CDR2 ANQGSEA. CDR3 length equals 16 residues. The junction had 9 bases not matched to a gene; V was cut back by 4 bases and J by 0 bases. The CDR3 DNA sequence: TGCAGCGTTGTATCTCTCGGGACAGGGGACTCCTACGAGCAGTACTTC. This translates into CSVVSLGTGDSYEQYF.

This clone was seen only a few times. This sequence joins TRBV7-8 and TRBJ2-7; 13 positions agree with TRBD2. J lost 1 base, V lost 4 bases, and 13 bases had no gene match. CDR3 size: 19 residues. CDR1 is SGHVS, CDR2 FQNEAQ, per germline. CDR3 amino acids: CASSSTPGTSGELSYEQYF. The DNA for the CDR3 is TGTGCCAGCAGCTCGACCCCCGGGACTAGCGGGGAGTTATCCTACGAGCAGTACTTC.

This clone is a singleton in its sample. The J gene is TRBJ2-7, the V gene TRBV13; D gene uncertain. V lost 2 bases and J 10 bases, leaving 12 bases between the germline ends. The CDR3 consists of 12 residues. The germline CDR1 and CDR2 sequences are PRHDT and FYEKMQ (reference sequence). CDR3 residues: CASSLLTPPQYF. CDR3 DNA: TGTGCCAGCAGCTTACTAACCCCTCCCCAGTACTTC.

The V and J genes are TRBV5-4 and TRBJ2-5; 9 bases match TRBD1. Per the germline V gene, CDR1 is SGHNT and CDR2 is YYREEE (reference sequence). V lost 3 bases and J lost 0; bases outside the gene matches: 3. The CDR3 contains 15 residues. CDR3 residues: CASSYRGRNQETQYF. The CDR3 nucleotides are TGTGCCAGCAGCTACAGGGGGCGAAACCAAGAGACCCAGTACTTC.

This clone has more than one count but fewer than ten. The rearrangement uses TRBV29-1 and TRBJ2-1, with 10 bases fitting TRBD1. V was pared by 6 bases and J by 10 bases, with 9 bases of the junction left unmatched. Germline values: CDR1 SQVTM, CDR2 ANQGSEA. This CDR3 has 13 residues. Written as DNA, the CDR3 is TGCAGCGTGACGGACAGGGGGTTTGGGGAGCAGTTCTTC. Translated, it gives CSVTDRGFGEQFF.

The J gene is TRBJ2-7, the V gene TRBV7-2; D not resolved. CDR3 length: 15 residues. Germline CDR1 and CDR2: SGHTA and FQGNSA. With 4 bases removed from V and 2 bases from J, the gap between germline ends came to 15 bases. CDR3 DNA sequence: TGTGCCAGCAGCTCACCCCAGAGCGTCCCCTACGAGCAGTACTTC. This gives the protein CASSSPQSVPYEQYF. Full variable domain (rest looked up from reference TRBV7-2 and TRBJ2-7): GAGVSQSPSNKVTEKGKDVELRCDPISGHTALYWYRQSLGQGLEFLIYFQGNSAPDKSGLPSDRFSAERTGGSVSTLTIQRTQQEDSAVYLCASSSPQSVPYEQYFGPGTRLTVT.

V gene TRBV30 combines with J gene TRBJ1-4, with D possibly TRBD1 on 5 matching bases. Trimming removed 1 base from V and 8 bases from J, with 17 bases in between. The length of the CDR3 is 15 residues. The germline CDR1 and CDR2 sequences are GTSNPN and SVGIG (reference sequence). In nucleotides, the CDR3 is TGTGCCTGGAGTGCAGAGATGGGGCTTGGGGAAAAACTGTTTTTT. Residues: CAWSAEMGLGEKLFF.

The CDR3 DNA reads as TGTGCCAGCAGAGGGACAGGGATGAACACCGGGGAGCTGTTTTTT. It is translated as CASRGTGMNTGELFF. The chain links TRBV6-1 to TRBJ2-2; 9 bases are shared with TRBD1. Germline lookup yields CDR1 MNHNS and CDR2 SASEGT. V lost 6 bases, J lost 1 base, and 3 bases stayed unmatched. The CDR3 loop spans 15 amino acids.

The chain recombines TRBV6-6 with TRBJ1-2, with TRBD1 matching 7 bases. CDR3 length: 12 residues. With V trimmed by 5 bases and J by 8 bases, 5 bases remained unmatched. Germline V gives CDR1 MNHNY, CDR2 SVGAGI (reference sequence). Written as DNA, the CDR3 is TGTGCCAGCAGTCGTGGGACAGTGGGCTACACCTTC. Protein: CASSRGTVGYTF.

This clone occurred a few times. The J gene is TRBJ2-5, the V gene TRBV15; TRBD2 matches 8 bases. CDR1 and CDR2 (germline): LNHNV, YYDKDF (reference sequence). The CDR3 covers 16 residues. Unmatched junction bases numbered 11, after V lost 4 bases and J lost 4 bases. CDR3 nucleotide sequence: TGTGCCACCAGCACCGGACAGCGGGGGCATCGAGAGACCCAGTACTTC. Translation gives CATSTGQRGHRETQYF.

The sample holds a few counts of this clone. The gene calls are TRBV2 and TRBJ2-3, with D tentatively TRBD1 (6 bases). Trimming took 8 bases from V and 2 from J, leaving 14 bases between them. In germline, CDR1 is SNHLY, CDR2 FYNNEI. The CDR3 length is 14 residues. The CDR3 DNA reads as TGTGCCAGCGACCGAGGGGGATACACAGATACGCAGTATTTT. It codes for CASDRGGYTDTQYF.

This sequence joins TRBV5-1 and TRBJ1-1; D uncertain. V lost 0 bases, J lost 1 base, and 13 bases lay in between. The CDR3 extends over 16 amino acids. Germline V CDR1 and CDR2: SGHRS, YFSETQ. CDR3 bases: TGCGCCAGCAGCTTGGTCAAGAGGGCACAGAACACTGAAGCTTTCTTT. This gives the protein CASSLVKRAQNTEAFF.

This clone was counted a few times. The chain has TRBV7-9 and TRBJ1-6; D might be TRBD1 (5 bases). The CDR3 length is 14 residues. Germline values: CDR1 SEHNR, CDR2 FQNEAQ (reference sequence). V was shortened by 3 bases and J by 10 bases, with 13 bases between the two germline ends. The CDR3 sequence is CASSFAAGTSPLHF. As DNA, the CDR3 is TGTGCCAGCAGCTTTGCGGCAGGGACCTCACCCCTCCACTTT.

This chain joins TRBV2 and TRBJ1-5; D is perhaps TRBD1 (6 bases). The germline V and J ends were trimmed by 3 bases and 4 bases, with 10 bases remaining between them. There are 14 residues in the CDR3. Looked up from germline, CDR1 is SNHLY and CDR2 is FYNNEI. In nucleotides, the CDR3 is TGTGCCAGCAGTGACGGACAGAATAATCAGCCCCAGCATTTT. Protein sequence: CASSDGQNNQPQHF.

The chain uses TRBV6-6 and TRBJ2-1; 8 nucleotides align to TRBD2. Germline assignment: CDR1 MNHNY and CDR2 SVGAGI (reference sequence). The CDR3 is 15 residues long. J was trimmed by 7 bases and V by 7 bases; bases with no gene match: 12. The CDR3: CASTYGGEAVNEQFF. The CDR3, as DNA: TGTGCCAGCACCTACGGGGGGGAGGCCGTTAATGAGCAGTTCTTC.

This clone was seen repeatedly, ten times or more. The gene calls are TRBV27 and TRBJ2-2; 12 nucleotides line up with TRBD2. This CDR3 has 16 residues. CDR1 is MNHEY and CDR2 is SMNVEV in the germline V gene (reference sequence). Germline trimming cut 6 bases from V and 4 bases from J; bases unmatched to any gene: 6. The CDR3: CASSRTLAGGTGELFF. In DNA, the CDR3 is TGTGCCAGCAGCCGCACACTAGCGGGGGGCACCGGGGAGCTGTTTTTT.

This clone was observed a single time. The chain combines TRBV6-5 with TRBJ2-2; 7 positions match TRBD2. The V gene's germline CDR1 is MNHEY and CDR2 SVGAGI. The V gene end was trimmed by 6 bases and the J gene end by 2 bases; junction bases not matched to a gene: 6. This CDR3 contains 15 residues. The CDR3 DNA follows: TGTGCCAGCAGGGGTGGGACTACTAACACCGGGGAGCTGTTTTTT. Its protein is CASRGGTTNTGELFF.